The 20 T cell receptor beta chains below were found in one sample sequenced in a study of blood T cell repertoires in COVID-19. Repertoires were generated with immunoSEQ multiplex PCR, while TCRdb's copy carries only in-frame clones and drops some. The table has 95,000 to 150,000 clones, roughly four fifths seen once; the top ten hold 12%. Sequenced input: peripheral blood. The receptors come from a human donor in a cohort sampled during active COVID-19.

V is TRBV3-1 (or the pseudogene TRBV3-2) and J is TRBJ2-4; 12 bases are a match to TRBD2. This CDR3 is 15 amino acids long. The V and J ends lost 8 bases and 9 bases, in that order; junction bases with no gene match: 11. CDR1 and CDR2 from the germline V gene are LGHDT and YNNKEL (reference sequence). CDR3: CASGTSSGGAVIQYF. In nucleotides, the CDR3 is TGTGCCAGCGGTACCTCTAGCGGGGGGGCTGTCATTCAGTACTTC.

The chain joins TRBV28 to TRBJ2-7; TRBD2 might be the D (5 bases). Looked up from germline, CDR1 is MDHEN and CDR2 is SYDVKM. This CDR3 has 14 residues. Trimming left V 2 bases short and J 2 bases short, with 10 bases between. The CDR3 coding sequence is TGTGCCAGCAGTTTAGCGACTATCCCCTACGAGCAGTACTTC. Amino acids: CASSLATIPYEQYF.

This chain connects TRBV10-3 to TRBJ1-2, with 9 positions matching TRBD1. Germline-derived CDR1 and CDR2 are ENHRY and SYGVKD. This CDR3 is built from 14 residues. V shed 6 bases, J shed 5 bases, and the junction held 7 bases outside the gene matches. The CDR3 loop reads CAISPDRGRYGYTF. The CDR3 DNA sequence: TGTGCCATCAGCCCGGACAGGGGTCGGTATGGCTACACCTTC.

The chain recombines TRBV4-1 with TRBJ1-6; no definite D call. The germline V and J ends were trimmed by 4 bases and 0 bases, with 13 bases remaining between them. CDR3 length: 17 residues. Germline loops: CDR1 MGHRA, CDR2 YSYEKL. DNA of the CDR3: TGCGCCAGCAGCCCGGGGTCGGAGATCTCCTATAATTCACCCCTCCACTTT. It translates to CASSPGSEISYNSPLHF.

In DNA form, the CDR3 reads TGTGCCAGCAGCTTACAGGGTGCTCAGGTCTATGGCTACACCTTC. This encodes CASSLQGAQVYGYTF. The chain is built from TRBV7-9 and TRBJ1-2, with a weak D call TRBD1 (5 bases). Trimming took off 2 bases at V and 4 bases at J, with 14 bases between the two ends. The CDR3 is made up of 15 amino acids. Germline-derived CDR1 and CDR2 are SEHNR and FQNEAQ (reference sequence).

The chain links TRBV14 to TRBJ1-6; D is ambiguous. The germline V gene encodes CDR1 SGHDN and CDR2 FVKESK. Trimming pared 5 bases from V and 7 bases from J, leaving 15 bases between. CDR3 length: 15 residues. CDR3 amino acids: CASSDTGYLNSPLHF. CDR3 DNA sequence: TGTGCCAGCAGCGATACCGGGTACTTGAATTCACCCCTCCACTTT.

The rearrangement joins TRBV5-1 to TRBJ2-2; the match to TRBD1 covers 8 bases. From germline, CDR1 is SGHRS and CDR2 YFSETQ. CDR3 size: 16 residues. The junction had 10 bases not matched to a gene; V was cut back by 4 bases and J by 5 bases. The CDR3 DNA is TGCGCCAGCAGCCCATTCCAGGGGGCAGGGACCGGGGAGCTGTTTTTT. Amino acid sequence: CASSPFQGAGTGELFF.

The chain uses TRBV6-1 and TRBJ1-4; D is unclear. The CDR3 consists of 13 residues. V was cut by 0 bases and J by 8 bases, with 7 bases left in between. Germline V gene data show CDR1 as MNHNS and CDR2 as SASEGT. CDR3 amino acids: CASSEALREKLFF. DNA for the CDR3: TGTGCCAGCAGTGAAGCGCTTCGGGAAAAACTGTTTTTT.

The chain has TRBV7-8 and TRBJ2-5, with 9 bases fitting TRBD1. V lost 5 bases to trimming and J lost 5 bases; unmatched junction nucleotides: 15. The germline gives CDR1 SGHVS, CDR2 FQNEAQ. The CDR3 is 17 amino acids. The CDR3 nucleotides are TGTGCCAGCAGCCCGGACTTCCCCACAGGGGGCAGGGAGACCCAGTACTTC. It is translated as CASSPDFPTGGRETQYF.

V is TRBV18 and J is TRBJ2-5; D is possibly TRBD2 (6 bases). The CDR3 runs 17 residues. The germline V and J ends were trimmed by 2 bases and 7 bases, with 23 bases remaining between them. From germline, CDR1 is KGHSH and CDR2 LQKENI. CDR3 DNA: TGTGCCAGCTCACCATTCCAGGCGCCCTCGGGGCGGGGGACCCAGTACTTC. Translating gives CASSPFQAPSGRGTQYF. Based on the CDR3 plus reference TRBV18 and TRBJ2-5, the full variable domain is NAGVMQNPRHLVRRRGQEARLRCSPMKGHSHVYWYRQLPEEGLKFMVYLQKENIIDESGMPKERFSAEFPKEGPSILRIQQVVRGDSAAYFCASSPFQAPSGRGTQYFGPGTRLLVL.

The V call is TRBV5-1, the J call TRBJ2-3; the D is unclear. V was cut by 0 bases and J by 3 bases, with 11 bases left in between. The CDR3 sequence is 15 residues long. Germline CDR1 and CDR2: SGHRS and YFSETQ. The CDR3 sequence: CASSLESGATDTQYF. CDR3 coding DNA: TGCGCCAGCAGCTTGGAGTCCGGTGCGACAGATACGCAGTATTTT.

The CDR3 DNA sequence: TGTGCCAGCAGCTTAGAGACAGGGGTCGGCTACACCTTC. It codes for CASSLETGVGYTF. The chain recombines TRBV5-6 with TRBJ1-2, with TRBD1 matching over 8 bases. The germline gives CDR1 SGHDT, CDR2 YYEEEE. Trimming at V came to 2 bases and at J to 8 bases, leaving 5 bases not matched to a gene. The CDR3 runs 13 residues. Complete variable domain (other parts from reference TRBV5-6 and TRBJ1-2): DAGVTQSPTHLIKTRGQQVTLRCSPKSGHDTVSWYQQALGQGPQFIFQYYEEEERQRGNFPDRFSGHQFPNYSSELNVNALLLGDSALYLCASSLETGVGYTFGSGTRLTVV.

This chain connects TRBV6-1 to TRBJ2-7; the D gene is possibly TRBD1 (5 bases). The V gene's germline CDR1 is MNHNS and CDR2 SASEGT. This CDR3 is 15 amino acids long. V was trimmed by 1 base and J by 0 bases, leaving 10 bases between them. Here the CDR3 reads CASSEDRLSSYEQYF. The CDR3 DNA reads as TGTGCCAGCAGTGAAGACAGGTTAAGCTCCTACGAGCAGTACTTC.

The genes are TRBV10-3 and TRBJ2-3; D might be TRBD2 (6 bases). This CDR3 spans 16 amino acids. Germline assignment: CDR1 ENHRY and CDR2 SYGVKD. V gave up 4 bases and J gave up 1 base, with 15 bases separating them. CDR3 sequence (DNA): TGTGCCATCAGTGCATCCGGGGGAGAGCGCACAGATACGCAGTATTTT. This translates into CAISASGGERTDTQYF.

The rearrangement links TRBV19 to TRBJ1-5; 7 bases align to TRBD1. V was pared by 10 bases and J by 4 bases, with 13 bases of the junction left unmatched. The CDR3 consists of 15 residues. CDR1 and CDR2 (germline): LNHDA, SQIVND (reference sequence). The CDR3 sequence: CATPGGGRANQPQHF. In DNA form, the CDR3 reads TGTGCCACCCCAGGGGGTGGGCGTGCGAATCAGCCCCAGCATTTT.

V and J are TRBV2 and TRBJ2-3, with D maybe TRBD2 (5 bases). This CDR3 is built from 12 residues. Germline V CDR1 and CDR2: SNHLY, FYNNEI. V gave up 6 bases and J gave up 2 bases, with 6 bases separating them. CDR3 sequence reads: CASSRDTDTQYF. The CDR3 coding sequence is TGTGCCAGCAGCCGGGACACAGATACGCAGTATTTT.

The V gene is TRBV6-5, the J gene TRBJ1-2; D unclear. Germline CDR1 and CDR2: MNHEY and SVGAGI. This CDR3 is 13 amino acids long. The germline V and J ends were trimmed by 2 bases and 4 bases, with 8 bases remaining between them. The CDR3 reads CASSYREGYGYTF. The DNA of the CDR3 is TGTGCCAGCAGTTACAGGGAGGGCTATGGCTACACCTTC.

DNA for the CDR3: TGCGCCAGCAGCGCCCGGGATCCAGCAACTAATGAAAAACTGTTTTTT. Translating it yields CASSARDPATNEKLFF. The J gene is TRBJ1-4, the V gene TRBV5-1; D unresolved. Trimming removed 4 bases at V and 0 bases at J, with 13 bases between. This CDR3 is 16 amino acids long. Looked up from germline, CDR1 is SGHRS and CDR2 is YFSETQ. Full variable domain (missing parts from reference TRBV5-1 and TRBJ1-4): KAGVTQTPRYLIKTRGQQVTLSCSPISGHRSVSWYQQTPGQGLQFLFEYFSETQRNKGNFPGRFSGRQFSNSRSEMNVSTLELGDSALYLCASSARDPATNEKLFFGSGTQLSVL.

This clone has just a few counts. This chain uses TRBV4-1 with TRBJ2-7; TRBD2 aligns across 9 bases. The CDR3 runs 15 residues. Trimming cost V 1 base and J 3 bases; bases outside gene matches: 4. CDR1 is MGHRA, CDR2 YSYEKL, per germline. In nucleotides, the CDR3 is TGCGCCAGCAGCCAAGTGGTTAGCGGGAGCTACGAGCAGTACTTC. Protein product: CASSQVVSGSYEQYF.

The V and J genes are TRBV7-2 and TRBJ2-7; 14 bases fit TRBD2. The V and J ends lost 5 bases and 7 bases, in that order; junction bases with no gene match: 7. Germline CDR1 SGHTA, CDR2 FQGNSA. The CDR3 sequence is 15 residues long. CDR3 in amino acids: CASSARLAGGDEQYF. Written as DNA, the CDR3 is TGTGCCAGCAGCGCTCGACTAGCGGGGGGGGATGAGCAGTACTTC.